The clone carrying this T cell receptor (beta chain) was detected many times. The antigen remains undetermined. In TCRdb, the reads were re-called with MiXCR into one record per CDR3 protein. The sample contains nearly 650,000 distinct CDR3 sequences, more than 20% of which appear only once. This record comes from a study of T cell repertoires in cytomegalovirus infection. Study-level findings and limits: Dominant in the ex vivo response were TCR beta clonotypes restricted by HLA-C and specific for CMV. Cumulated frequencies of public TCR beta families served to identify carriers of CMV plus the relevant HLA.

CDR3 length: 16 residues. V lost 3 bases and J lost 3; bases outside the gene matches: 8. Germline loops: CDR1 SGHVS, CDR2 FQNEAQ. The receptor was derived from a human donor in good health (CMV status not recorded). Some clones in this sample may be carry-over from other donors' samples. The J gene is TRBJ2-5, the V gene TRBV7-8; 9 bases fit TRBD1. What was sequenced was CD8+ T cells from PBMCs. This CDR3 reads CASSLRAGTGKETQYF. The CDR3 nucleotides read TGTGCCAGCAGCTTGCGAGCCGGGACAGGGAAAGAGACCCAGTACTTC.